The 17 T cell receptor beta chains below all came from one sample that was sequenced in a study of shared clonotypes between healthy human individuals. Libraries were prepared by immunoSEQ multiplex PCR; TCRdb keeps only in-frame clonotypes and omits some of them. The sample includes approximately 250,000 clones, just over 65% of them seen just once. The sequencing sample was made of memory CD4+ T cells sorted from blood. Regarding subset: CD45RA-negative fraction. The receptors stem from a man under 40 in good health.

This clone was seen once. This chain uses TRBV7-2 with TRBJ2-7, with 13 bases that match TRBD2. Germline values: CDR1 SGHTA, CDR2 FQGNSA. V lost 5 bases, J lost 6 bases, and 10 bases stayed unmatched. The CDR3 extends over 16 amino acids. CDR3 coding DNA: TGTGCCAGCAGCCAAGAGGTTGGGACTAGCGGGACCGAGCAGTACTTC. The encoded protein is CASSQEVGTSGTEQYF.

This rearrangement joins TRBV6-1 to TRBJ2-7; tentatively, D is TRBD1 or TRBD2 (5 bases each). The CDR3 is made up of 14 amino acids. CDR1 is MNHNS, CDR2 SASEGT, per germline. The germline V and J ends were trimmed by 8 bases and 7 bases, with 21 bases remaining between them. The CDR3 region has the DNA TGTGCCAGCGGAGCACGGGGCCAGTCGGAAGAGCAGTACTTC. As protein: CASGARGQSEEQYF.

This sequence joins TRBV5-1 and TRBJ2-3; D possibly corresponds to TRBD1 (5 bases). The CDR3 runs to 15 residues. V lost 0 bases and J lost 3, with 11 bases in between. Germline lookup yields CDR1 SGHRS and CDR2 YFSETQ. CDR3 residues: CASSLAEQGTDTQYF. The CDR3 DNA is TGCGCCAGCAGCTTGGCCGAGCAGGGAACAGATACGCAGTATTTT. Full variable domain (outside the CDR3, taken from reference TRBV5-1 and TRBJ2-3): KAGVTQTPRYLIKTRGQQVTLSCSPISGHRSVSWYQQTPGQGLQFLFEYFSETQRNKGNFPGRFSGRQFSNSRSEMNVSTLELGDSALYLCASSLAEQGTDTQYFGPGTRLTVL.

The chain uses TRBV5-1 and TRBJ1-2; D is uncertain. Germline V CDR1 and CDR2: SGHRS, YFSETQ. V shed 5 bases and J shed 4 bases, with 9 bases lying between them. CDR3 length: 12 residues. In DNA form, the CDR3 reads TGCGCCAGCAGTGGAGGTTTCTATGGCTACACCTTC. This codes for CASSGGFYGYTF.

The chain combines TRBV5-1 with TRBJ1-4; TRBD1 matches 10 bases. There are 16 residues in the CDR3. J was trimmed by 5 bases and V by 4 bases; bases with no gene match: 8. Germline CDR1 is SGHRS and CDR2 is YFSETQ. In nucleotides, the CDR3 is TGCGCCAGCAGCCCAGGGGACAGGGGAAAGAATGAAAAACTGTTTTTT. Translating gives CASSPGDRGKNEKLFF.

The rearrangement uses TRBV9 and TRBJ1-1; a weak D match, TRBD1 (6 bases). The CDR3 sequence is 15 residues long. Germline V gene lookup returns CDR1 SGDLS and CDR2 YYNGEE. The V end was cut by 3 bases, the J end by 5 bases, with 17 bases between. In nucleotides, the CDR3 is TGTGCCAGCAGCGCCGGGGTGAGGGGGTTGACTGAAGCTTTCTTT. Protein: CASSAGVRGLTEAFF.

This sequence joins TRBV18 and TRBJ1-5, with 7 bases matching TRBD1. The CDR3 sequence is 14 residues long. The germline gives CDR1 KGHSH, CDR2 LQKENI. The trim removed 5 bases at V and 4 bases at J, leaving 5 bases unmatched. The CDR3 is CASSESGGNQPQHF. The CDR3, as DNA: TGTGCCAGCTCAGAGTCAGGGGGGAATCAGCCCCAGCATTTT.

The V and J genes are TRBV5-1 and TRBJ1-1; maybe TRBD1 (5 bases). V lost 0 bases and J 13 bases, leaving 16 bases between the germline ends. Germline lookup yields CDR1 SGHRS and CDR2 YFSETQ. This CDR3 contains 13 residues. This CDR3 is CASSLGGDGPGFF. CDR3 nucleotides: TGCGCCAGCAGCTTGGGAGGGGATGGCCCGGGTTTCTTT. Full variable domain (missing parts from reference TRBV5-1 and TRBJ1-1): KAGVTQTPRYLIKTRGQQVTLSCSPISGHRSVSWYQQTPGQGLQFLFEYFSETQRNKGNFPGRFSGRQFSNSRSEMNVSTLELGDSALYLCASSLGGDGPGFFGQGTRLTVV.

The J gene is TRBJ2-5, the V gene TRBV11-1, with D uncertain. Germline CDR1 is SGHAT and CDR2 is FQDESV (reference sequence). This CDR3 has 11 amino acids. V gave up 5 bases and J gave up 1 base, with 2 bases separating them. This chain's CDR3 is CASSAQETQYF. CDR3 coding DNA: TGTGCCAGCAGCGCCCAAGAGACCCAGTACTTC.

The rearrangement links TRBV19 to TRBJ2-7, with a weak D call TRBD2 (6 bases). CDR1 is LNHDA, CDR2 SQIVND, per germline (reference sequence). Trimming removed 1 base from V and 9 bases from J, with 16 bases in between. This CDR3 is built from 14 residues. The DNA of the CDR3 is TGTGCCAGTAGTATAGGTCGGGGGTCGATATCGCAGTACTTC. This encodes CASSIGRGSISQYF.

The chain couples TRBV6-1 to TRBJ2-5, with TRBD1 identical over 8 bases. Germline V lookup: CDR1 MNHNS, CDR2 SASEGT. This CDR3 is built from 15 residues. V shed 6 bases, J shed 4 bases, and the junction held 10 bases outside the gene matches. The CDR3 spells CASSPGTGLRETQYF. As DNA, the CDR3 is TGTGCCAGCAGCCCAGGGACAGGACTCAGAGAGACCCAGTACTTC.

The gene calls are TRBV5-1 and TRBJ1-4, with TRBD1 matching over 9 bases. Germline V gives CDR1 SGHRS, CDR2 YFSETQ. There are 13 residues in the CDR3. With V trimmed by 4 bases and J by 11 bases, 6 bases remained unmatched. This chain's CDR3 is CASSLGQGGKLFF. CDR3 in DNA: TGCGCCAGCAGCCTGGGACAGGGCGGGAAACTGTTTTTT.

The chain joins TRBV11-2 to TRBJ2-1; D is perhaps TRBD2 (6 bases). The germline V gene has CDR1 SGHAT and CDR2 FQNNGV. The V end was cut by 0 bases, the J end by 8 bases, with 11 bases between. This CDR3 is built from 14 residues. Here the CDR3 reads CASSLDGSGDEQFF. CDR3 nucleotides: TGTGCCAGCAGCTTAGATGGCTCGGGGGATGAGCAGTTCTTC.

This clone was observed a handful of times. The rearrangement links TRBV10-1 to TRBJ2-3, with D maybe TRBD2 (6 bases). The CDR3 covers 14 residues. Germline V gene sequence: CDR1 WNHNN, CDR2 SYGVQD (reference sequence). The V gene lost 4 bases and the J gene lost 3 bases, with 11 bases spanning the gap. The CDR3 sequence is CASSGTTGTDTQYF. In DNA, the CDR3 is TGCGCCAGCAGTGGGACTACTGGTACAGATACGCAGTATTTT.

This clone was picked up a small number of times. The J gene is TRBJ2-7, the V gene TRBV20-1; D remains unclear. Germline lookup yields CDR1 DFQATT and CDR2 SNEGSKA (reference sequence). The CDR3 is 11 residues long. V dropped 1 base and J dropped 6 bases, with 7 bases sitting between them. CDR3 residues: CSARGSAEQYF. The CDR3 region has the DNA TGCAGTGCTAGAGGATCCGCCGAGCAGTACTTC.

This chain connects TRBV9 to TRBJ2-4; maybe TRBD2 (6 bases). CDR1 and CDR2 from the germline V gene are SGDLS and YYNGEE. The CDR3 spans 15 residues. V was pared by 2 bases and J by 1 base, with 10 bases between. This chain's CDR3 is CASSVGGLAKNIQYF. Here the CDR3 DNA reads TGTGCCAGCAGCGTTGGGGGGTTGGCCAAAAACATTCAGTACTTC.

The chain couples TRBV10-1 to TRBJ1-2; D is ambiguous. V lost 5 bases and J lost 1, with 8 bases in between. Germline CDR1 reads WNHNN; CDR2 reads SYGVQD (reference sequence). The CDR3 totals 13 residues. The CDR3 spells CASSPGFNYGYTF. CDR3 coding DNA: TGCGCCAGCAGTCCGGGATTTAACTATGGCTACACCTTC.